One sample yielded the 5 T cell receptor beta chains listed below, sequenced in a study of post-analysis software for immune sequencing data. Unique molecular identifiers were carried by the TCR beta cDNA libraries. TCRdb processed the PCR reads anew with MiXCR; each CDR3 protein has one entry. The sample holds 150,000 to 200,000 distinct CDR3 sequences, 36% seen once. Material: blood, obtained after autologous hematopoietic stem cell transplantation. Receptor source: a girl under 18 with multiple sclerosis.

This clonotype appeared a few times. Here the CDR3 reads CASRRDRYGYTF. The CDR3, as DNA: TGTGCCAGCAGGCGCGACAGATATGGCTACACCTTC. The chain employs TRBV12-3 or TRBV12-4 and TRBJ1-2; D may be TRBD1 (5 bases). Between the trimmed V and J ends, which lost 6 bases and 5 bases, there was a span of 10 bases. The CDR3 consists of 12 residues.

This clonotype was observed a handful of times. V is TRBV5-6 and J is TRBJ2-7, with 11 nucleotides matching TRBD2. The V segment lost 5 bases and the J segment 0 bases; nucleotides outside the gene matches: 7. The CDR3 is made up of 16 amino acids. Germline lookup yields CDR1 SGHDT and CDR2 YYEEEE. CDR3 residues: CASRSSGRPGSYEQYF. The CDR3 DNA follows: TGTGCCAGCAGGTCTAGCGGGAGGCCGGGCTCCTACGAGCAGTACTTC.

This chain connects TRBV5-1 to TRBJ2-3; tentatively, D is TRBD2 (6 bases). This CDR3 is 16 amino acids long. The V and J ends lost 4 bases and 0 bases respectively, with 15 bases between them. Per germline, CDR1 SGHRS and CDR2 YFSETQ. The CDR3 coding sequence is TGCGCCAGCAGCCCGTGGGACTCTCAAAGCACAGATACGCAGTATTTT. It yields the protein CASSPWDSQSTDTQYF. Combining the CDR3 with reference TRBV5-1 and TRBJ2-3 gives the whole variable domain KAGVTQTPRYLIKTRGQQVTLSCSPISGHRSVSWYQQTPGQGLQFLFEYFSETQRNKGNFPGRFSGRQFSNSRSEMNVSTLELGDSALYLCASSPWDSQSTDTQYFGPGTRLTVL.

The rearrangement uses TRBV30 and TRBJ1-5; D is possibly TRBD1 (6 bases). V lost 2 bases and J 4 bases, leaving 12 bases between the germline ends. CDR3 length: 14 residues. Germline CDR1 reads GTSNPN; CDR2 reads SVGIG (reference sequence). The CDR3 DNA reads as TGTGCCTGGAGTATACAAGGGGGGAATCAGCCCCAGCATTTT. Amino acid sequence: CAWSIQGGNQPQHF.

Ten or more counts support this clonotype. The rearrangement links TRBV20-1 to TRBJ2-3, with TRBD2 identical over 8 bases. CDR3 length equals 13 residues. The V segment lost 6 bases and the J segment 5 bases; nucleotides outside the gene matches: 7. The germline gives CDR1 DFQATT, CDR2 SNEGSKA (reference sequence). The CDR3 reads CSASTSGIDTQYF. CDR3 nucleotide sequence: TGCAGTGCCTCTACTAGCGGTATAGATACGCAGTATTTT.